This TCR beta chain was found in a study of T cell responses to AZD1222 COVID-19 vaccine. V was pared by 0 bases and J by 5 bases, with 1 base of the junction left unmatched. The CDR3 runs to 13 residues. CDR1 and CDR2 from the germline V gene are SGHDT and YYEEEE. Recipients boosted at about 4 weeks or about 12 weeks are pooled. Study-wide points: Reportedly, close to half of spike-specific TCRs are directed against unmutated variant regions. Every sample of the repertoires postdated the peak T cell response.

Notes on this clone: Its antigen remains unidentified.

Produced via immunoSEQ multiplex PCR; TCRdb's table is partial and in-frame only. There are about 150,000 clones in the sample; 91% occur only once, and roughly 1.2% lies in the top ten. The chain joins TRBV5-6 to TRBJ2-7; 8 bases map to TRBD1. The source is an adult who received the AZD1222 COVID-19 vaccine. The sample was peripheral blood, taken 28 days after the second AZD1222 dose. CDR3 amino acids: CASSLAGGHEQYF. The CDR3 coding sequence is TGTGCCAGCAGCTTGGCAGGGGGCCACGAGCAGTACTTC.